The present entry profiles one T cell receptor beta chain with its context. Its antigen is unknown. Trimming shortened V by 2 bases and J by 6 bases, and 11 bases separated the two germline ends. CDR1 SGHTA and CDR2 FQGNSA come from the germline V gene. The CDR3 length is 14 residues. The PCR was carried out with 60 Vbeta primers and 13 Jbeta primers. The table came from immunoSEQ multiplex PCR; TCRdb's copy has only in-frame clones and leaves some out. The sample comprises 150,000 to 200,000 clones, roughly 80% of which are singletons, and around 3.1% rests with the top ten. The data were taken from a study of cytomegalovirus exposure and HLA in healthy donors. Study-level points and caveats: For TCR beta chains, V- and J-gene trimming was later linked to a missense DCLRE1C variant. DRB1 had the most TCR associations and HLA-C the fewest, a later analysis found, with rates varying by HLA locus.

This clonotype originated in a male donor in good health and CMV-seronegative. The source material was PBMCs. V usage is TRBV7-2 and J usage is TRBJ2-1; D may be TRBD2 (6 bases). The DNA for the CDR3 is TGTGCCAGCAGCTTAACAAGAGCGGGCAATGAGCAGTTCTTC. The encoded protein is CASSLTRAGNEQFF.